These T cell receptor beta chains were read from a single sample in a study of response to subunit inactivated influenza vaccine. TCRdb used MiXCR to reprocess the RT-PCR reads, holding one entry per CDR3 protein. The sample consists of about 300,000 distinct CDR3 sequences, 21% of them appearing once. The specimen was PBMCs from blood, collected about 19 months after vaccination. The receptors derive from a man in his fifties or sixties who received an inactivated influenza vaccine. CDR3s include the opening cysteine and the closing phenylalanine or tryptophan. Fields, in order: J gene, V gene, clone size, D gene, CDR3 DNA, CDR3 protein. A D gene is named only where the DNA matches it firmly. Clone size is shown for a subset of rows, as once, few, many or a class of expanded clone.

TRBJ1-6 TRBV12-3/TRBV12-4 NA NA TGTGCCAGCAGTTTAGGTCTGGGAAGGGCGAATTCACCCCTCCACTTT CASSLGLGRANSPLHF
TRBJ2-1 TRBV5-4 NA NA TGTGCCAGCAGCTTGGACAGCTATGAGCAGTTCTTC CASSLDSYEQFF
TRBJ2-3 TRBV20-1 NA NA TGCAGTGCTAGAGGGGTTTGGGGTGCAGATACGCAGTATTTT CSARGVWGADTQYF
TRBJ2-6 TRBV6-2/TRBV6-3 NA NA TGTGCCAGCACCTGGGACATCTCTGGGGCCAACGTCCTGACTTTC CASTWDISGANVLTF
TRBJ1-2 TRBV10-3 NA TRBD1 TGTGCCATCTCCGGGACAGGAAGGGGCTACACCTTC CAISGTGRGYTF
TRBJ2-3 TRBV11-2 few TRBD2 TGTGCCAGCAGCTTAGATGAGCTAGCGGGGGCCCGGGATACGCAGTATTTT CASSLDELAGARDTQYF
TRBJ2-1 TRBV7-3 few NA TGTGCCAGCAGCCGGTCGGGGGATTACAATGAGCAGTTCTTC CASSRSGDYNEQFF
TRBJ1-1 TRBV7-9 NA NA TGTGCCAGCAGGAGAAGCCCGAACACTGAAGCTTTCTTT CASRRSPNTEAFF
TRBJ1-4 TRBV19 NA NA TGTGCCAGTAGTGCCCGGAGGAATGAAAAACTGTTTTTT CASSARRNEKLFF
TRBJ1-1 TRBV20-1 once NA TGCAGTGCTAGACCGCTTAATCAGGGAGTCACTGAAGCTTTCTTT CSARPLNQGVTEAFF
TRBJ1-2 TRBV7-9 NA TRBD1 TGTGCCAGCAGCCCCCGCGGCGGACAGGTCCGCTATGGCTACACCTTC CASSPRGGQVRYGYTF
TRBJ2-3 TRBV5-1 NA NA TGCGCCAGCATTCCCTCCGGCAGCCTCACAGATACGCAGTATTTT CASIPSGSLTDTQYF
TRBJ1-2 TRBV6-5 NA TRBD1 TGTGCCAGCAGTTACTCTAGACAGGGCAACTATGGCTACACCTTC CASSYSRQGNYGYTF
TRBJ1-1 TRBV2 few NA TGTGCCACCAGGGGTCTGGGTATACAGGGAATCTCTGAAGCTTTCTTT CATRGLGIQGISEAFF
TRBJ1-2 TRBV19 few NA TGTGCCAGTAGTATCCACTCCGGGACCGCTCCCTATGGCTACACCTTC CASSIHSGTAPYGYTF
TRBJ1-6 TRBV12-3/TRBV12-4 many TRBD1 TGTGCCAGCAGTTTCGCAGGGGGTAATTCACCCCTCCACTTT CASSFAGGNSPLHF
TRBJ1-2 TRBV20-1 NA NA TGCAGTGCTAGAGATGACAGAAACTATGGCTACACCTTC CSARDDRNYGYTF
TRBJ1-1 TRBV5-6 few NA TGTGCCAGCAGACTGAACTTGAACACTGAAGCTTTCTTT CASRLNLNTEAFF
TRBJ1-5 TRBV15 NA NA TGTGCCACCAGCATGGTCGGTCAGCCCCAGCATTTT CATSMVGQPQHF
TRBJ2-1 TRBV6-2/TRBV6-3 NA NA TGTGCCAGCAGTTACCCCCTAGGTAATGAGCAGTTCTTC CASSYPLGNEQFF
TRBJ2-5 TRBV24-1 many NA TGTGCCACCAGTGATTTGGAGACCCAGTACTTC CATSDLETQYF
TRBJ1-1 TRBV27 few NA TGTGCCAGCAGTTTAGGTAGTTACACTGAAGCTTTCTTT CASSLGSYTEAFF
TRBJ1-6 TRBV2 NA TRBD1 TGTGCCAGCTTCGGACAGGGGGCGTTCCCTGATTCACCCCTCCACTTT CASFGQGAFPDSPLHF
TRBJ1-4 TRBV12-3/TRBV12-4 NA NA TGTGCCAGCAGTTTATCCGCGGGAAAACTGTTTTTT CASSLSAGKLFF
TRBJ1-1 TRBV11-2 NA NA TGTGCCAGCAGCTTGGGAGGGGCCGGAATCACTGAAGCTTTCTTT CASSLGGAGITEAFF
TRBJ1-4 TRBV5-1 NA TRBD1 TGCGCCAGCAGCGCGACAGGGGGGAATGAAAAACTGTTTTTT CASSATGGNEKLFF
TRBJ2-2 TRBV5-1 many TRBD1 TGCGCCAGCCGAAATCCGGGACAGGGTTGGTCCGGGGAGCTGTTTTTT CASRNPGQGWSGELFF
TRBJ2-3 TRBV7-2 NA NA TGTGCCAGCAGCCGCGGAGGGCTAGATCCAGATACGCAGTATTTT CASSRGGLDPDTQYF
TRBJ1-6 TRBV12-3/TRBV12-4 NA TRBD1 TGTGCCAGCAGTAGAGAAAGGACAGGCGTCCATAATTCACCCCTCCACTTT CASSRERTGVHNSPLHF
TRBJ2-5 TRBV5-1 NA TRBD1 TGCGCCAGCAGCGAACAGGGGCTCTCATTAGAGACCCAGTACTTC CASSEQGLSLETQYF
TRBJ1-1 TRBV4-2 NA NA TGTGCCAGCAAATCTACGATGAGGGTGAAGGAAGCTTTCTTT CASKSTMRVKEAFF
TRBJ2-7 TRBV11-3 NA TRBD2 TGTGCCAGCAGCCCTTACGGACTAGCGGGATCCCACGAGCAGTACTTC CASSPYGLAGSHEQYF
TRBJ1-1 TRBV7-2 NA NA TGTGCCAGCAGCTTATCGTTGGTTCCTGAAGCTTTCTTT CASSLSLVPEAFF
TRBJ2-7 TRBV15 few NA TGTGCCACCAGCGGCACCCTCTCCTACGAGCAGTACTTC CATSGTLSYEQYF